This T cell receptor (beta chain) was retrieved from a study of cytomegalovirus exposure and HLA in healthy donors. Study conclusions and caveats: A later analysis revealed that TCR association rates differed between HLA loci, peaking at DRB1 and bottoming out at HLA-C. Many donors shared some public TCRs, even though most TCR sequences were rare. Being indistinguishable, some V segments were excluded, TRBV6-2 and TRBV6-3 among them.

PCR was performed using 60 Vbeta and 13 Jbeta primers. Using immunoSEQ multiplex PCR, the repertoire was profiled, and TCRdb retains in-frame clones only, with some absent. This table holds 150,000 to 200,000 clones, 80% found once. The V and J ends lost 1 base and 3 bases respectively, with 13 bases between them. This CDR3 has 15 amino acids. Germline V gives CDR1 LNHDA, CDR2 SQIVND (reference sequence). This clone was observed once. What it binds is not known. This TCR was recovered from a woman in her twenties or thirties in good health and CMV-seronegative. The genes are TRBV19 and TRBJ2-7; D is uncertain. The sequencing sample was made of PBMCs. The CDR3 is CASSIAEQPSYEQYF. CDR3 nucleotides: TGTGCCAGTAGTATAGCGGAGCAGCCTAGCTACGAGCAGTACTTC.